This T cell receptor beta chain was sequenced during a study of T cells after yellow fever vaccination. Looking at the study overall: In the case of low-cell-number fractions, SMART-Seq v4 Ultra Low Input was used for preparation. Study-level points and caveats: A large majority of primary-vaccination clones showed up again after the booster (approximately 96% CD4, roughly 88% CD8).

The CDR3 loop spans 16 amino acids. The V gene lost 4 bases and the J gene lost 0 bases, with 14 bases spanning the gap. Germline V lookup: CDR1 LNHNV, CDR2 YYDKDF (reference sequence). This clonotype occurred a few times. Its specificity is unknown. By 5'RACE template switching, TCR cDNA was produced, with a universal primer site and UMIs added in the process. TCRdb recomputed calls from the 5' RACE reads with MiXCR, one row per CDR3 protein. The sample shows almost 600,000 distinct CDR3 sequences, approximately 13% of them seen only once. This TCR was sampled from a man aged 25 to 40 who received the YFV17D yellow fever vaccine. The V and J genes are TRBV15 and TRBJ2-3; D is perhaps TRBD1 (5 bases). This sample comprised PBMCs, obtained on the day of the yellow fever booster vaccination. Here the CDR3 DNA reads TGTGCCACCAGCAAAAACAGGCAGATAAGCACAGATACGCAGTATTTT. Translated: CATSKNRQISTDTQYF.